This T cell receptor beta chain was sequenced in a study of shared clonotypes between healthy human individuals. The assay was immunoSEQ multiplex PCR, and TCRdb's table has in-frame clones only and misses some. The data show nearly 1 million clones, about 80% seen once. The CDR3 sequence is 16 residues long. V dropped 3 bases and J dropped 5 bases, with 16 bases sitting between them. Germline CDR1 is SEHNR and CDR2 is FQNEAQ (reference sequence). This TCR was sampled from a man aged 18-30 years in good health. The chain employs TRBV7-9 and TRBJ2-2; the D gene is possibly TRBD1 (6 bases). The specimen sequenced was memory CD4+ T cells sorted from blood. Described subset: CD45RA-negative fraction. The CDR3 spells CASSLQGRRETGELFF. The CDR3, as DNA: TGTGCCAGCAGCTTGCAGGGGCGACGAGAAACCGGGGAGCTGTTTTTT.